A single sample is the source of the 19 T cell receptor beta chains below, sequenced in a study of graft-versus-host responses after intestinal transplantation. Only in-frame clones appear in the TCRdb table, and some are missing; sequencing was by immunoSEQ multiplex PCR. The profile shows around 71,000 clones, around 90% of them singletons. The source material was bone marrow, sampled around 720 days after intestinal transplantation. All receptors derive from a human patient who received an intestinal transplant, so some T cells may come from the graft donor.

A few counts support this clone. The J gene is TRBJ1-1, the V gene TRBV18; D remains unclear. This CDR3 spans 13 amino acids. CDR1 is KGHSH and CDR2 is LQKENI in the germline V gene. V lost 2 bases, J lost 4 bases, and 8 bases lay in between. This CDR3 is CASSPRIITEAFF. The CDR3 coding sequence is TGTGCCAGCTCACCAAGAATAATCACTGAAGCTTTCTTT.

The chain is built from TRBV5-4 and TRBJ1-1; the D is unclear. Germline assignment: CDR1 SGHNT and CDR2 YYREEE (reference sequence). The V gene lost 4 bases and the J gene lost 0 bases, with 10 bases spanning the gap. The CDR3 is made up of 14 amino acids. The CDR3 protein is CASSQHNLNTEAFF. The CDR3 region has the DNA TGTGCCAGCAGCCAACACAATTTGAACACTGAAGCTTTCTTT.

This clone has a single count. This chain uses TRBV10-1 with TRBJ2-2; unclear D gene. The CDR3 totals 12 residues. CDR1 WNHNN and CDR2 SYGVQD come from the germline V gene (reference sequence). V was clipped by 2 bases and J by 6 bases, with 4 bases between them. The CDR3 protein is CASSETSGELFF. The CDR3 DNA reads TGCGCCAGCAGTGAGACGTCCGGGGAGCTGTTTTTT.

The V call is TRBV7-3, the J call TRBJ2-1; 8 bases match TRBD2. CDR3 length: 17 residues. CDR1 and CDR2 (germline): SGHTA, FQGTGA. The trim removed 8 bases at V and 0 bases at J, leaving 12 bases unmatched. The CDR3 nucleotides read TGTGCCAGCGGGCCTGGGGGAAGCGGGAGCTCCTACAATGAGCAGTTCTTC. Residues: CASGPGGSGSSYNEQFF.

CDR3 region: CASNADTQYF. As DNA, the CDR3 is TGTGCCAGCAACGCAGATACGCAGTATTTT. The chain employs TRBV6-1 and TRBJ2-3; D unclear. V dropped 7 bases and J dropped 4 bases, with 3 bases sitting between them. Looked up from germline, CDR1 is MNHNS and CDR2 is SASEGT. The CDR3 spans 10 residues.

The chain joins TRBV29-1 to TRBJ2-2, with unresolved D. Germline V gene data show CDR1 as SQVTM and CDR2 as ANQGSEA. The CDR3 contains 12 residues. The germline V and J ends were trimmed by 5 bases and 5 bases, with 9 bases remaining between them. The CDR3 DNA sequence: TGCAGCGTTCCGGCTGTGACCGGGGAGCTGTTTTTT. It encodes CSVPAVTGELFF.

The chain joins TRBV7-7 to TRBJ2-3; TRBD1 or TRBD2 may be the D gene (5 bases each). Germline V CDR1 and CDR2: SSHAT, FNYEAQ (reference sequence). This CDR3 region has 17 residues. V was pared by 0 bases and J by 4 bases, with 17 bases between. In nucleotides, the CDR3 is TGTGCCAGCAGCTTAGCAACGGGACGGGCGTGGGCAGATACGCAGTATTTT. Amino acids: CASSLATGRAWADTQYF. Complete variable domain (other parts from reference TRBV7-7 and TRBJ2-3): GAGVSQSPRYKVTKRGQDVTLRCDPISSHATLYWYQQALGQGPEFLTYFNYEAQPDKSGLPSDRFSAERPEGSISTLTIQRTEQRDSAMYRCASSLATGRAWADTQYFGPGTRLTVL.

This rearrangement joins TRBV2 to TRBJ1-1; perhaps TRBD1 as D (5 bases). The germline V gene encodes CDR1 SNHLY and CDR2 FYNNEI. Deletions cut 6 bases from V and 6 bases from J, with 11 bases between. The CDR3 is 12 residues long. The CDR3 region is CASSGQGPEAFF. Here the CDR3 DNA reads TGTGCCAGCAGCGGTCAGGGCCCTGAAGCTTTCTTT.

The chain recombines TRBV27 with TRBJ2-7, with D unclear. This CDR3 has 12 amino acids. The V end was cut by 2 bases, the J end by 4 bases, with 6 bases between. The V gene's germline CDR1 is MNHEY and CDR2 SMNVEV (reference sequence). CDR3 in amino acids: CASSLKGYEQYF. In nucleotides, the CDR3 is TGTGCCAGCAGTTTAAAAGGGTACGAGCAGTACTTC.

The chain carries TRBV7-9 and TRBJ2-3, with TRBD2 matching 9 bases. The junction had 4 bases not matched to a gene; V was cut back by 3 bases and J by 6 bases. Per germline, CDR1 SEHNR and CDR2 FQNEAQ (reference sequence). CDR3 size: 14 residues. CDR3 residues: CASSLRGGADTQYF. The CDR3 coding sequence is TGTGCCAGCAGCTTGCGCGGGGGGGCGGATACGCAGTATTTT.

J is TRBJ2-3 and V is TRBV27; no firm D call. CDR3 length equals 12 residues. V lost 5 bases and J 4 bases, leaving 7 bases between the germline ends. The V gene's germline CDR1 is MNHEY and CDR2 SMNVEV (reference sequence). CDR3: CASSDYSDTQYF. CDR3 DNA sequence: TGTGCCAGCAGTGATTACTCAGATACGCAGTATTTT.

A few counts support this clone. The rearrangement links TRBV15 to TRBJ1-5; 7 bases are shared with TRBD1. This CDR3 comprises 13 residues. V was clipped by 1 base and J by 9 bases; unmatched bases: 3. Germline V gives CDR1 LNHNV, CDR2 YYDKDF (reference sequence). The CDR3 coding sequence is TGTGCCACCAGCAGAGCCCAGGGGGGGCCCCAGCATTTT. Amino acid sequence: CATSRAQGGPQHF.

The chain couples TRBV11-2 to TRBJ2-7, with 10 bases lining up with TRBD2. With V trimmed by 4 bases and J by 6 bases, 9 bases remained unmatched. Germline V gene lookup returns CDR1 SGHAT and CDR2 FQNNGV. The CDR3 length is 15 residues. CDR3 DNA sequence: TGTGCCAGCAGCTCCCTCAGCGGGAGGGCCCCCGAGCAGTACTTC. This sequence encodes CASSSLSGRAPEQYF.

The chain recombines TRBV2 with TRBJ2-4, with a tentative D call TRBD1 (6 bases). The CDR3 is made up of 15 amino acids. Germline CDR1 and CDR2: SNHLY and FYNNEI. V lost 7 bases and J 1 base, leaving 14 bases between the germline ends. The DNA of the CDR3 is TGTGCCAGCAATCTAGGGGGAAGTGCCAAAAACATTCAGTACTTC. Amino acid sequence: CASNLGGSAKNIQYF.

V and J are TRBV4-1 and TRBJ1-5, with TRBD1 identical over 8 bases. V gave up 5 bases and J gave up 6 bases; unmatched junction bases: 9. The CDR3 has 15 amino acids. The V gene's germline CDR1 is MGHRA and CDR2 YSYEKL. CDR3 nucleotides: TGCGCCAGCAGCGCCGAGGACAGGGAGACTCAGCCCCAGCATTTT. Protein: CASSAEDRETQPQHF.

With regard to this clone: A read error may produce the germline difference seen at one junction end. J is TRBJ2-1 and V is TRBV19; 8 bases fit TRBD1. CDR1 LNHDA and CDR2 SQIVND come from the germline V gene (reference sequence). The CDR3 totals 15 residues. CDR3 bases: TGTGCCACTTCGGTCGGGACAGGCTCCTGCAATGAGCAGTTCTTC. The encoded protein is CATSVGTGSCNEQFF.

The rearrangement joins TRBV4-1 to TRBJ1-4, with D hard to call. The CDR3 has 14 residues. The V end lost 3 bases, the J end lost 6 bases, and 11 bases lay between the germline ends. The germline V gene encodes CDR1 MGHRA and CDR2 YSYEKL. The CDR3 DNA sequence: TGCGCCAGCAGCCACGGGTTTTCGGATGAAAAACTGTTTTTT. As protein: CASSHGFSDEKLFF.

The CDR3 bases are TGTGCCAGCAACCACCCCACCAGGGACTACGAGCAGTACTTC. Translating it yields CASNHPTRDYEQYF. J is TRBJ2-7 and V is TRBV6-5; D is perhaps TRBD1 (5 bases). CDR1 and CDR2 from the germline V gene are MNHEY and SVGAGI. This CDR3 has 14 residues. V lost 7 bases, J lost 3 bases, and 16 bases lay in between.

The chain links TRBV19 to TRBJ2-1; TRBD2 matches 12 bases. Trimming cost V 6 bases and J 5 bases; bases outside gene matches: 17. The CDR3 extends over 19 amino acids. Per germline, CDR1 LNHDA and CDR2 SQIVND (reference sequence). The CDR3: CASSATSTSGGPVNNEQFF. The CDR3 region has the DNA TGTGCCAGTAGCGCCACCTCGACTAGCGGGGGCCCCGTGAACAATGAGCAGTTCTTC. Drawing the rest from reference TRBV19 and TRBJ2-1, the complete variable domain is DGGITQSPKYLFRKEGQNVTLSCEQNLNHDAMYWYRQDPGQGLRLIYYSQIVNDFQKGDIAEGYSVSREKKESFPLTVTSAQKNPTAFYLCASSATSTSGGPVNNEQFFGPGTRLTVL.